These 9 T cell receptor beta chains were all obtained from the same sample, sequenced in a study of a mutant IDH1 vaccine in newly diagnosed glioma. Time point given: week 23, last vaccination. Alongside topical imiquimod, each dose of vaccine comprised 300 ug of mutant IDH1 20-mer peptide. Sequencing was performed with immunoSEQ multiplex PCR; in TCRdb, only in-frame clones are kept and a portion is missing. The top ten hold 6.5% to 9.5% of the sample, which has tens of thousands of clones, approximately 78% seen once. Their specific antigens are unknown. Material: PBMCs, obtained from a glioma patient whose treatment included an IDH1 peptide vaccine. All receptors come from a woman in her 40s with glioma. Some clones in this sample may be carry-over from other donors' samples.

The CDR3 sequence is CASSHEHRSGEAFF. CDR3 DNA sequence: TGCGCCAGCAGCCATGAACACCGATCCGGTGAAGCTTTCTTT. The chain carries TRBV4-3 and TRBJ1-1; no clear D gene. V was clipped by 3 bases and J by 7 bases, with 15 bases between them. This CDR3 has 14 residues. The germline gives CDR1 LGHNA, CDR2 YSLEER.

This clone was seen more than once but under ten times. This rearrangement joins TRBV2 to TRBJ1-5, with D maybe TRBD1 (5 bases). Germline V gene lookup returns CDR1 SNHLY and CDR2 FYNNEI. V gave up 9 bases and J gave up 4 bases, with 13 bases separating them. This CDR3 contains 13 residues. CDR3 sequence (DNA): TGTGCCAGTTCGTGGGGACCAAATCAGCCCCAGCATTTT. Translating gives CASSWGPNQPQHF.

This sequence joins TRBV19 and TRBJ1-5; D not resolved. Germline loops: CDR1 LNHDA, CDR2 SQIVND (reference sequence). This CDR3 has 14 amino acids. V was clipped by 10 bases and J by 0 bases, with 13 bases between them. CDR3 bases: TGTGCCACCCAAAATCGGGCTAGCAATCAGCCCCAGCATTTT. It specifies CATQNRASNQPQHF.

This clone was seen more than once but under ten times. The chain joins TRBV7-9 to TRBJ2-1; 8 bases map to TRBD1. Germline-derived CDR1 and CDR2 are SEHNR and FQNEAQ (reference sequence). CDR3 length equals 14 residues. The V gene end was trimmed by 7 bases and the J gene end by 6 bases; junction bases not matched to a gene: 8. CDR3 DNA sequence: TGTGCCAGCAATCCGGCGACAGGGGTCAATGAGCAGTTCTTC. Amino acids: CASNPATGVNEQFF.

J is TRBJ2-2 and V is TRBV19, with TRBD2 identical over 11 bases. Germline V gene sequence: CDR1 LNHDA, CDR2 SQIVND (reference sequence). V dropped 2 bases and J dropped 5; count of bases not matched to a gene: 10. The CDR3 runs 18 residues. In nucleotides, the CDR3 is TGTGCCAGTAGTATAATTCTAGCGGGGGGCGGCGGAACCGGGGAGCTGTTTTTT. Translation gives CASSIILAGGGGTGELFF.

The chain uses TRBV4-1 and TRBJ2-2, with a possible D match to TRBD2 (7 bases). Deletions cut 1 base from V and 4 bases from J, with 16 bases between. There are 17 residues in the CDR3. CDR1 MGHRA and CDR2 YSYEKL come from the germline V gene. CDR3 nucleotides: TGCGCCAGCAGCCAAGCTCTTCGGGGGGCAGGCACCGGGGAGCTGTTTTTT. Its protein product is CASSQALRGAGTGELFF.

The V and J genes are TRBV2 and TRBJ1-2, with TRBD1 identical over 9 bases. The CDR3 is 17 amino acids. From germline, CDR1 is SNHLY and CDR2 FYNNEI. With 3 bases clipped from V and 5 bases from J, the junction kept 13 bases outside the gene matches. In DNA form, the CDR3 reads TGTGCCAGCAGTGATGGGGACAGGGCTTTCTCTCTATATGGCTACACCTTC. Translated: CASSDGDRAFSLYGYTF.

The gene calls are TRBV7-6 and TRBJ1-1; maybe TRBD1 (5 bases). The CDR3 runs to 15 residues. Germline CDR1 is SGHVS and CDR2 is FNYEAQ. Trimming stripped 0 bases from V and 2 bases from J, with 10 bases between. CDR3 sequence reads: CASSLALGGNTEAFF. CDR3 nucleotides: TGTGCCAGCAGCTTAGCGCTGGGGGGAAACACTGAAGCTTTCTTT. Full variable domain (outside the CDR3, taken from reference TRBV7-6 and TRBJ1-1): GAGVSQSPRYKVTKRGQDVALRCDPISGHVSLYWYRQALGQGPEFLTYFNYEAQQDKSGLPNDRFSAERPEGSISTLTIQRTEQRDSAMYRCASSLALGGNTEAFFGQGTRLTVV.

The table lists this clone with a few counts. The chain couples TRBV6-5 to TRBJ1-1; D is uncertain. Germline loops: CDR1 MNHEY, CDR2 SVGAGI. V was clipped by 0 bases and J by 8 bases, with 16 bases between them. The CDR3 runs 15 residues. CDR3 sequence (DNA): TGTGCCAGCAGTTACTCGTCCCCCGGTGGACCCGAAGCTTTCTTT. Translation: CASSYSSPGGPEAFF.